This entry concerns a single T cell receptor (beta chain). As yet, its antigen is unknown. Several immunoSEQ plates held equal portions of the genomic DNA taken from each subset. Produced via immunoSEQ multiplex PCR; TCRdb's table is partial and in-frame only. The top ten hold 0.25% to 0.35% of the sample, which has hundreds of thousands of clones, roughly 98% seen once. The CDR3 extends over 15 amino acids. Germline values: CDR1 SGHVS, CDR2 FNYEAQ. With V trimmed by 10 bases and J by 5 bases, 13 bases remained unmatched. The data were obtained in a study of shared clonotypes between healthy human individuals. As for the study in general: The composition of the donors was a couple of women and a few men aged 18 to 49. The plates for each donor numbered three CD4 naive, three CD4 memory, two CD8 naive and one CD8 memory. Study conclusions and caveats: Larger estimated richness was generally seen in naive subsets than in memory subsets.

It was CD45RO-negative cells, positively selected for CCR7, that made up naive CD8 cells, with terminally differentiated effector memory CD45RA+ cells excluded. This rearrangement joins TRBV7-6 to TRBJ2-2; 7 bases agree with TRBD2. Material: naive CD8+ T cells sorted from blood. The origin of this receptor is a man aged 30 to 45 in good health. The CDR3 protein is CATNLGLVGTGELFF. The CDR3 nucleotides read TGTGCCACCAACCTCGGACTAGTCGGAACCGGGGAGCTGTTTTTT.